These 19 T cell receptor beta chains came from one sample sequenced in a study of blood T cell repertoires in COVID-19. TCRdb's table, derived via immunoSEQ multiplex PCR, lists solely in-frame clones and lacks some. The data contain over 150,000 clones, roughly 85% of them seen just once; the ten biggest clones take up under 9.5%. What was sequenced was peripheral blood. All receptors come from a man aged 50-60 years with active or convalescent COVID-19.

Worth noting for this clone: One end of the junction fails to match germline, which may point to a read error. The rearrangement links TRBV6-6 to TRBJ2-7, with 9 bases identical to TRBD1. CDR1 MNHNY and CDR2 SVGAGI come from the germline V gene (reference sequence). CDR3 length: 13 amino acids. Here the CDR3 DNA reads TGTGCCAGCAGCCGCTCGACCGGGACAGGGAACCACTTC. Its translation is CASSRSTGTGNHF.

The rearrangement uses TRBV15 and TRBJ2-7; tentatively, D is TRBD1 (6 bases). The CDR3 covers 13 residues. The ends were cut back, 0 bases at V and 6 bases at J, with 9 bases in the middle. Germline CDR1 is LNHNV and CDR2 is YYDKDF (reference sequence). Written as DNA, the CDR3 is TGTGCCACCAGCAGAGATCTGGGGGCCGAGCAGTACTTC. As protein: CATSRDLGAEQYF.

This CDR3 is CASSRGQPSREKLFF. The CDR3 DNA follows: TGCGCCAGCAGCAGGGGACAGCCCTCGCGGGAAAAACTGTTTTTT. The chain links TRBV5-1 to TRBJ1-4, with TRBD1 identical over 7 bases. Germline V gene lookup returns CDR1 SGHRS and CDR2 YFSETQ. This CDR3 spans 15 amino acids. V shed 4 bases, J shed 8 bases, and the junction held 11 bases outside the gene matches.

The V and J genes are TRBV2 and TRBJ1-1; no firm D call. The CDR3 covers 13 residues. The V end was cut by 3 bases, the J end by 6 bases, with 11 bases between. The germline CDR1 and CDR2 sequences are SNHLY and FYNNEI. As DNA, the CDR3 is TGTGCCAGCAGTGAGGCGGGAGGACCTGAAGCTTTCTTT. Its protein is CASSEAGGPEAFF.

The CDR3 DNA follows: TGTGCCAGCAAGGACAGGGGGAACTACGAGCAGTACTTC. Protein product: CASKDRGNYEQYF. The chain recombines TRBV2 with TRBJ2-7; 10 bases fit TRBD1. The germline gives CDR1 SNHLY, CDR2 FYNNEI. V was pared by 7 bases and J by 3 bases, with 3 bases of the junction left unmatched. The CDR3 contains 13 residues.

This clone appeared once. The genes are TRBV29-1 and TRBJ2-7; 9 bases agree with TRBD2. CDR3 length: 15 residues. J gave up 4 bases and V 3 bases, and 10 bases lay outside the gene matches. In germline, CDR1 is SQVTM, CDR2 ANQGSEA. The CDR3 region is CSVDGGGASGYEQYF. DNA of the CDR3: TGCAGCGTTGACGGCGGGGGGGCCTCAGGATACGAGCAGTACTTC.

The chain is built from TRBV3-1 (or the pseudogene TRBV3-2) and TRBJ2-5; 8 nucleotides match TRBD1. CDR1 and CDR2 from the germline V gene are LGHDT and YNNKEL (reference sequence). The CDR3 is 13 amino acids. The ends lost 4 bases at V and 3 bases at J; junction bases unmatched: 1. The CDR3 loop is CASSPTGEETQYF. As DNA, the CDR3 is TGTGCCAGCAGCCCGACAGGGGAAGAGACCCAGTACTTC.

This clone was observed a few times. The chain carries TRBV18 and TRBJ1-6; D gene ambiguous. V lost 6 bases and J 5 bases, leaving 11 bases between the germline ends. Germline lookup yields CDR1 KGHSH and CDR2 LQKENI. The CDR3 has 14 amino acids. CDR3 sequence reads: CASSTVQNNSPLHF. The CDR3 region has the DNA TGTGCCAGCTCTACGGTACAGAATAATTCACCCCTCCACTTT.

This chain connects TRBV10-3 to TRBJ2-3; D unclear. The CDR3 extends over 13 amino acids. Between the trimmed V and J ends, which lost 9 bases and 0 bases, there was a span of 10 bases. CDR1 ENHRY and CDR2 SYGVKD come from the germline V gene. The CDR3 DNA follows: TGTGCCATTAGCTTAGACAGCACAGATACGCAGTATTTT. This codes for CAISLDSTDTQYF.

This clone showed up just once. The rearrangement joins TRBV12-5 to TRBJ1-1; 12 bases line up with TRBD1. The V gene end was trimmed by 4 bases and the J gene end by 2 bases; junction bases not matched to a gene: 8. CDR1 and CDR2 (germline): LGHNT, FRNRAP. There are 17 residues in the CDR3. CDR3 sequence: CASGWMGQGARNTEAFF. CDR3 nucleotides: TGTGCTAGTGGTTGGATGGGACAGGGGGCGCGAAACACTGAAGCTTTCTTT. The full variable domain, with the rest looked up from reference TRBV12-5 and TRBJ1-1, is DARVTQTPRHKVTEMGQEVTMRCQPILGHNTVFWYRQTMMQGLELLAYFRNRAPLDDSGMPKDRFSAEMPDATLATLKIQPSEPRDSAVYFCASGWMGQGARNTEAFFGQGTRLTVV.

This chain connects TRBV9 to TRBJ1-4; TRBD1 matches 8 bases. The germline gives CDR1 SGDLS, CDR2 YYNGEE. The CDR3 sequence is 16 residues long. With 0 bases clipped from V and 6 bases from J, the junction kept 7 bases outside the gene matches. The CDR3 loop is CASSVAGAGGDEKLFF. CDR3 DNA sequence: TGTGCCAGCAGCGTAGCAGGGGCAGGGGGCGATGAAAAACTGTTTTTT.

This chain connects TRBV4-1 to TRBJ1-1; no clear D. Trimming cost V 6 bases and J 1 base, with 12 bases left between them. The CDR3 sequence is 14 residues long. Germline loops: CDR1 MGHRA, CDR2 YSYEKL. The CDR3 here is CASRGLLRNTEAFF. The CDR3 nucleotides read TGCGCCAGCAGGGGCCTTCTGAGGAACACTGAAGCTTTCTTT.

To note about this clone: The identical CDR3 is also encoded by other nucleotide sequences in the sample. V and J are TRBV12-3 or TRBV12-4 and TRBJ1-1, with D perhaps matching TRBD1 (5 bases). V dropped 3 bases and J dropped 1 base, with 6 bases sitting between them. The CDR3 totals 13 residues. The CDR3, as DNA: TGTGCCAGCAGTTTGCAGGGGAACACTGAAGCTTTCTTT. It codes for CASSLQGNTEAFF.

The DNA for the CDR3 is TGTGCCTGGAATCAGGGAGGAGTGTCTTTCTTT. Protein product: CAWNQGGVSFF. V gene TRBV30 combines with J gene TRBJ1-1; a possible D gene is TRBD1 (5 bases). Germline V gene lookup returns CDR1 GTSNPN and CDR2 SVGIG (reference sequence). V lost 4 bases and J lost 12, with 15 bases in between. This CDR3 is 11 amino acids long.

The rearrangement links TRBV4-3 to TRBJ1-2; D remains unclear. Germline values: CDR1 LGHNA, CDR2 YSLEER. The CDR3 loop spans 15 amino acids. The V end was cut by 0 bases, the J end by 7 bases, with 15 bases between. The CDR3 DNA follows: TGCGCCAGCAGCCAAGAATTGTCCCCCCCGGGTGGCTACACCTTC. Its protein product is CASSQELSPPGGYTF.

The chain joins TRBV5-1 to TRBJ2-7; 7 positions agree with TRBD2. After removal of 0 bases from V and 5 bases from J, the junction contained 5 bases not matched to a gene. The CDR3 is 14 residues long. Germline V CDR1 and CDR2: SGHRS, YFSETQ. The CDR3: CASSLVAGVDEQYF. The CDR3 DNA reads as TGCGCCAGCAGCTTGGTTGCGGGAGTAGACGAGCAGTACTTC.

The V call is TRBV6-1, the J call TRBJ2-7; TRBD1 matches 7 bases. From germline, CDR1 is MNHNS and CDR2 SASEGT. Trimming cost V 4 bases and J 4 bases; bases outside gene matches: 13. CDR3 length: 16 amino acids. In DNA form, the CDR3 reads TGTGCCAGCAGTGCCCTGACAGGGAAGAGTCCTTACGAGCAGTACTTC. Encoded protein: CASSALTGKSPYEQYF.

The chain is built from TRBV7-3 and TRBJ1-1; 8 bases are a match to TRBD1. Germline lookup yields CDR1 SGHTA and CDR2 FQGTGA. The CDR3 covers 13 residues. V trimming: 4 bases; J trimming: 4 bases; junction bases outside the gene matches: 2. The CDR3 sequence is CASSSGQGTEAFF. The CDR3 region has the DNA TGTGCCAGCAGCTCCGGACAGGGCACTGAAGCTTTCTTT. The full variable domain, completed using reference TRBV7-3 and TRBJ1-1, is GAGVSQTPSNKVTEKGKYVELRCDPISGHTALYWYRQSLGQGPEFLIYFQGTGAADDSGLPNDRFFAVRPEGSVSTLKIQRTERGDSAVYLCASSSGQGTEAFFGQGTRLTVV.

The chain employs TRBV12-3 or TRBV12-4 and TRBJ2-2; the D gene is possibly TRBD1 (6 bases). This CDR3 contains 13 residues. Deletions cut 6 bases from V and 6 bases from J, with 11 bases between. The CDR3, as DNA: TGTGCCAGCAGAACAGGGTTGGCCGGGGAGCTGTTTTTT. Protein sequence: CASRTGLAGELFF.